The 16 T cell receptor beta chains below come from one sample, sequenced in a study of blood T cell repertoires in COVID-19. Some clones are missing from TCRdb's copy, which holds only in-frame ones; the method was immunoSEQ multiplex PCR. Of almost 300,000 clones detected, roughly 90% appear once; the ten largest clones hold around 10%. The sample consisted of peripheral blood. The receptors stem from a woman aged 25 to 39 with COVID-19, enrolled during active disease.

Points on this clone: Other nucleotide sequences from this sample produce the same CDR3. The rearrangement joins TRBV19 to TRBJ2-7, with D perhaps TRBD2 (6 bases). The CDR3 covers 15 residues. Looked up from germline, CDR1 is LNHDA and CDR2 is SQIVND (reference sequence). V was clipped by 3 bases and J by 2 bases, with 14 bases between them. This chain's CDR3 is CASSMGGGGTYEQYF. CDR3 DNA: TGTGCCAGTAGTATGGGCGGCGGCGGGACCTACGAGCAGTACTTC.

The chain employs TRBV2 and TRBJ1-1; the D is unclear. Trimming took off 6 bases at V and 0 bases at J, with 2 bases between the two ends. The germline V gene encodes CDR1 SNHLY and CDR2 FYNNEI. This CDR3 has 11 residues. The CDR3 sequence: CASSVNTEAFF. As DNA, the CDR3 is TGTGCCAGCAGCGTGAACACTGAAGCTTTCTTT.

This rearrangement joins TRBV18 to TRBJ1-6; tentative D call: TRBD1 (5 bases). Germline CDR1 KGHSH, CDR2 LQKENI. CDR3 size: 15 residues. Trimming stripped 3 bases from V and 7 bases from J, with 13 bases between. The CDR3 here is CASSPIRDSNSPLHF. The CDR3 coding sequence is TGTGCCAGCTCACCCATCCGGGACTCCAATTCACCCCTCCACTTT.

This rearrangement joins TRBV11-2 to TRBJ2-1; 7 nucleotides match TRBD2. This CDR3 has 15 amino acids. The germline V gene encodes CDR1 SGHAT and CDR2 FQNNGV. The trim removed 5 bases at V and 6 bases at J, leaving 10 bases unmatched. CDR3 protein: CASSPAGTIRNEQFF. CDR3 DNA: TGTGCCAGCAGCCCCGCCGGGACTATCCGCAATGAGCAGTTCTTC. The variable domain in full, completed from reference TRBV11-2 and TRBJ2-1, reads EAGVAQSPRYKIIEKRQSVAFWCNPISGHATLYWYQQILGQGPKLLIQFQNNGVVDDSQLPKDRFSAERLKGVDSTLKIQPAKLEDSAVYLCASSPAGTIRNEQFFGPGTRLTVL.

The sample holds one count of this clone. The chain carries TRBV7-2 and TRBJ2-1; 9 bases line up with TRBD2. V lost 5 bases to trimming and J lost 13 bases; unmatched junction nucleotides: 12. Germline loops: CDR1 SGHTA, CDR2 FQGNSA. The CDR3 runs 14 residues. CDR3 region: CASSTGLAVFGQFF. In DNA form, the CDR3 reads TGTGCCAGCAGCACGGGACTAGCAGTATTTGGTCAGTTCTTC.

This rearrangement joins TRBV29-1 to TRBJ1-4; no firm D call. Trimming took off 4 bases at V and 0 bases at J, with 3 bases between the two ends. CDR1 and CDR2 (germline): SQVTM, ANQGSEA. CDR3 length equals 12 residues. The CDR3 spells CSVAATNEKLFF. CDR3 bases: TGCAGCGTTGCTGCAACTAATGAAAAACTGTTTTTT.

The chain carries TRBV5-1 and TRBJ2-2; 14 bases are shared with TRBD2. Trimming removed 4 bases from V and 6 bases from J; junction bases left unmatched: 2. Germline CDR1 SGHRS, CDR2 YFSETQ. The CDR3 has 15 amino acids. CDR3 nucleotide sequence: TGCGCCAGCAGCCTGACTAGCGGGGGGGCCGGGGAGCTGTTTTTT. Protein product: CASSLTSGGAGELFF.

The chain couples TRBV6-6 to TRBJ2-1; D gene unclear. V lost 8 bases, J lost 0 bases, and 8 bases lay in between. The CDR3 contains 13 residues. CDR1 and CDR2 from the germline V gene are MNHNY and SVGAGI (reference sequence). The CDR3 is CASSGYSYNEQFF. CDR3 coding DNA: TGTGCCAGCTCAGGATACTCCTACAATGAGCAGTTCTTC.

Notes on this clone: The junction shows a germline mismatch at one end, possibly a read error. CDR3 in DNA: TGTGCCAGCACTTACCAGGGCTCAGACTACGAGCAGTACTTC. Its translation: CASTYQGSDYEQYF. V and J are TRBV6-5 and TRBJ2-7; D might be TRBD1 (5 bases). The CDR3 length is 14 residues. CDR1 and CDR2 from the germline V gene are MNHEY and SVGAGI.

A note on this clone: The junction departs from germline at one end; a sequencing error may be responsible. This sequence joins TRBV29-1 and TRBJ2-2; 10 bases fit TRBD1. The CDR3 loop spans 15 amino acids. Germline CDR1 and CDR2: SQVTM and ANQGSEA. CDR3 DNA sequence: TGCAGCGCTGAAACCGGACAGGGGGTCACCGGGGAGCTGTTTTTT. Its translation is CSAETGQGVTGELFF.

V is TRBV5-1 and J is TRBJ1-1; D gene uncertain. CDR1 is SGHRS and CDR2 is YFSETQ in the germline V gene. The ends were cut back, 0 bases at V and 4 bases at J, with 7 bases in the middle. The CDR3 length is 13 residues. The CDR3 reads CASSLGAGTEAFF. The DNA of the CDR3 is TGCGCCAGCAGCTTGGGGGCTGGCACTGAAGCTTTCTTT. Full variable domain (rest looked up from reference TRBV5-1 and TRBJ1-1): KAGVTQTPRYLIKTRGQQVTLSCSPISGHRSVSWYQQTPGQGLQFLFEYFSETQRNKGNFPGRFSGRQFSNSRSEMNVSTLELGDSALYLCASSLGAGTEAFFGQGTRLTVV.

This chain connects TRBV19 to TRBJ1-1, with D unclear. The CDR3 covers 14 residues. Germline CDR1 and CDR2: LNHDA and SQIVND (reference sequence). V was cut by 5 bases and J by 4 bases, with 14 bases left in between. The CDR3 sequence: CASSPAYGSTEAFF. CDR3 coding DNA: TGTGCCAGTAGTCCTGCGTACGGGAGCACTGAAGCTTTCTTT.

This chain links TRBV11-1 with TRBJ1-1; D call uncertain. Looked up from germline, CDR1 is SGHAT and CDR2 is FQDESV (reference sequence). The CDR3 spans 14 residues. Trimming pared 5 bases from V and 1 base from J, leaving 11 bases between. CDR3 amino acids: CASSPPMKNTEAFF. CDR3 in DNA: TGTGCCAGCAGCCCCCCTATGAAGAACACTGAAGCTTTCTTT.

V gene TRBV5-5 combines with J gene TRBJ2-1; no clear D. V was trimmed by 1 base and J by 10 bases, leaving 9 bases between them. The germline V gene encodes CDR1 SGHKS and CDR2 YYEKEE (reference sequence). The CDR3 consists of 12 residues. The CDR3 bases are TGTGCCAGCAGCTTGTACAGTGGCGAGCAGTTCTTC. It encodes CASSLYSGEQFF.

V and J are TRBV27 and TRBJ1-5; D is uncertain. Per the germline V gene, CDR1 is MNHEY and CDR2 is SMNVEV (reference sequence). The V end lost 6 bases, the J end lost 8 bases, and 11 bases lay between the germline ends. The CDR3 spans 12 residues. The CDR3 is CASRGGGEPQHF. CDR3 coding DNA: TGTGCCAGCAGGGGAGGCGGGGAGCCCCAGCATTTT.

The chain carries TRBV30 and TRBJ1-2; 11 bases line up with TRBD1. This CDR3 region has 13 residues. J gave up 4 bases and V 7 bases, and 5 bases lay outside the gene matches. Germline V lookup: CDR1 GTSNPN, CDR2 SVGIG (reference sequence). The CDR3 DNA reads TGTGCCTCGAGGACAGGGGGCGTCTATGGCTACACCTTC. The encoded protein is CASRTGGVYGYTF. The entire variable domain, with the rest obtained from reference TRBV30 and TRBJ1-2, is as follows: SQTIHQWPATLVQPVGSPLSLECTVEGTSNPNLYWYRQAAGRGLQLLFYSVGIGQISSEVPQNLSASRPQDRQFILSSKKLLLSDSGFYLCASRTGGVYGYTFGSGTRLTVV.